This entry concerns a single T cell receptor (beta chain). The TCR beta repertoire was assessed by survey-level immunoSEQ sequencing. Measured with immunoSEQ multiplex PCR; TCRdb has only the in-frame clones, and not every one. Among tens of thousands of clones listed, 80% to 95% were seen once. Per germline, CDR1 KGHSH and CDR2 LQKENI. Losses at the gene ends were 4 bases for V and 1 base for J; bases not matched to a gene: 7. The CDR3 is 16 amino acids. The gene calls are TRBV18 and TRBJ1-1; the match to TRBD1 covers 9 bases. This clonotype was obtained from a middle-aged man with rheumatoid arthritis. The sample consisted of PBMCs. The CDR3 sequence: CASSLDRGYWNTEAFF. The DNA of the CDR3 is TGTGCCAGCTCACTTGACAGGGGGTATTGGAACACTGAAGCTTTCTTT.